These T cell receptor beta chains were read from a single sample in a study of early T cells in non-severe SARS-CoV-2 infection. TCRdb called the 5' RACE reads again in MiXCR, with one record for every CDR3 protein. Here the sample spans just over 80,000 distinct CDR3 sequences, about an eighth being singletons. The specimen was whole blood. The origin of the receptors is an adult who was a healthcare worker with PCR-confirmed SARS-CoV-2 infection or an uninfected control (not recorded which). Each CDR3 is given with its conserved first and last residue. A D gene is named only where the DNA matches it firmly. Where a row states a size, it is once, few, many or the class of an expanded clone; other rows omit it.

>few|TRBD2|TRBJ2-7|TRBV20-1
TGCAGTGCTAGCGATACTAGCGGGGGGACCTACGAGCAGTACTTC
CSASDTSGGTYEQYF
>many|-|TRBJ2-5|TRBV20-1
TGCAGTGCTAGGGGGGGGGCAGCGAAAGGACAAGAGACCCAGTACTTC
CSARGGAAKGQETQYF
>many|-|TRBJ1-1|TRBV2
TGTGCCAGCAGTGAAGCCTTCTGGTCGACTGAAGCTTTCTTT
CASSEAFWSTEAFF
>-|TRBD2|TRBJ2-1|TRBV30
TGTGCCTCCCAACTAGCGGTATCCTACAATGAGCAGTTCTTC
CASQLAVSYNEQFF
>many|-|TRBJ1-3|TRBV12-3/TRBV12-4
TGTGCCAGCAGTTTTTCCCTACCTGGAAGCACCATATATTTT
CASSFSLPGSTIYF
>few|TRBD2|TRBJ2-7|TRBV12-3/TRBV12-4
TGTGCCAGCAGTTTAGGCGGAGGACTAGCATTCCCCTACGAGCAGTACTTC
CASSLGGGLAFPYEQYF
>many|TRBD1|TRBJ2-5|TRBV9
TGTGCCAGCAGCGCAGGGGGCGGAGAGACCCAGTACTTC
CASSAGGGETQYF
>many|TRBD1|TRBJ2-3|TRBV6-5
TGTGCCAGCAGTTACCGTGGACAGGGGGCACCTGGGGATACGCAGTATTTT
CASSYRGQGAPGDTQYF
>few|-|TRBJ2-3|TRBV11-3
TGTGCCAGCAGCTTAGATTCCGCCTCAGATACGCAGTATTTT
CASSLDSASDTQYF
>-|-|TRBJ1-6|TRBV6-1
TGTGCCAGCAGTGAAGTATTGTCAGGGCCCCCTAATTCACCCCTCCACTTT
CASSEVLSGPPNSPLHF
>many|-|TRBJ2-5|TRBV10-3
TGTGCCACCCTCCGGACAGATCAGGGGGAGACCCAGTACTTC
CATLRTDQGETQYF
>few|-|TRBJ1-1|TRBV15
TGTGCCACCAGTTTGGCGGCAGGGGCCCCCCTAGAAGCTTTCTTT
CATSLAAGAPLEAFF
>many|-|TRBJ2-4|TRBV19
TGTGCCAGTAGTACGACGGGGGCGGGGAGCGGGGACATTCAGTACTTC
CASSTTGAGSGDIQYF
>-|-|TRBJ2-5|TRBV28
TGTGCCAGCAGTTTACCCATCGCAGTGGGTATGAAAGAGACCCAGTACTTC
CASSLPIAVGMKETQYF
>-|TRBD1|TRBJ2-1|TRBV6-2/TRBV6-3
TGTGCCAGCAGTTACTCAAGGACAGGGGGCTTAGGCAATGAGCAGTTCTTC
CASSYSRTGGLGNEQFF
>few|-|TRBJ2-7|TRBV19
TGTGCCAGCCAGGGTGCGGGGACCTACGAGCAGTACTTC
CASQGAGTYEQYF
>few|TRBD1|TRBJ1-6|TRBV19
TGTGCCAGTAAGATCGGGACAGGAGCTTCACCCCTCCACTTT
CASKIGTGASPLHF
>-|-|TRBJ2-7|TRBV6-1
TGTGCCAGCAAAGATCGGCTTGGAAATCTCTACGAGCAGTACTTC
CASKDRLGNLYEQYF
>-|-|TRBJ1-4|TRBV16
TGTGCCAGCAGCGCGATTGGGCCTAATGAAAAACTGTTTTTT
CASSAIGPNEKLFF
>-|TRBD1|TRBJ2-3|TRBV4-2
TGTGCCAGCAGCCCGAGCCGCCCCGGGACAGGTCTGTATTTT
CASSPSRPGTGLYF
>-|TRBD1|TRBJ1-5|TRBV2
TGTGCCAGCACCTTGGACAGGGCGGGTCAGCCCCAGCATTTT
CASTLDRAGQPQHF
>-|TRBD2|TRBJ2-5|TRBV11-2
TGTGCCAGCCAGGTGGCGGGGGGACCTCAAGAGACCCAGTACTTC
CASQVAGGPQETQYF
>many|-|TRBJ2-2|TRBV20-1
TGCAGTGCCCCTTGGACAGAGAACACCGGGGAGCTGTTTTTT
CSAPWTENTGELFF
>many|TRBD1|TRBJ2-5|TRBV20-1
TGCAGTGCTAGAGCCGGGACAGGGGCACCGAAATTCCAAGAGACCCAGTACTTC
CSARAGTGAPKFQETQYF
>many|TRBD1|TRBJ2-5|TRBV7-9
TGTGCCAGCAGCTCAGTGAGCAGGGGGGAGACCCAGTACTTC
CASSSVSRGETQYF
>few|-|TRBJ2-1|TRBV20-1
TGCAGTGCTAGGAGGACGCAGCGTTCCTCCTACAATGAGCAGTTCTTC
CSARRTQRSSYNEQFF
>many|TRBD1|TRBJ2-4|TRBV25-1
TGTGCCAGCAGGGAAGACAGGGTAGAGGACATTCAGTACTTC
CASREDRVEDIQYF